Presented here are 20 T cell receptor beta chains from one specimen sequenced in a study of naive and memory T cell subsets. Amplification of ligated cDNA took four PCR rounds with SP2 and nested alpha and beta constant primers. TCRdb itself ran the UMI-ligation and nested PCR reads through MiXCR, one entry per CDR3 protein. The profile covers some 25,000 distinct CDR3 sequences, with around 4.9% appearing a single time and approximately 7.4% taken by the ten largest. A UMI-containing oligonucleotide was joined by 3' ligation to the TCR cDNA template. Source material: blood. The receptor set was obtained from an adult in good health.

This clonotype has at least ten counts. V and J are TRBV4-3 and TRBJ2-3; possible D gene TRBD2, 6 bases. Germline V gene lookup returns CDR1 LGHNA and CDR2 YSLEER. The CDR3 extends over 14 amino acids. Trimming cost V 1 base and J 8 bases, with 13 bases left between them. The CDR3 sequence is CASSQVTGLPTQYF. In DNA, the CDR3 is TGCGCCAGCAGCCAAGTGACGGGACTCCCTACGCAGTATTTT.

The sample holds many counts of this clonotype. This chain joins TRBV3-1 and TRBJ2-5, with 7 bases fitting TRBD2. This CDR3 has 15 residues. CDR1 is LGHDT, CDR2 YNNKEL, per germline (reference sequence). Losses at the gene ends were 6 bases for V and 5 bases for J; bases not matched to a gene: 12. The CDR3 coding sequence is TGTGCCAGCAGTCAGGCGGCGGGAGCCCATGAGACCCAGTACTTC. As protein: CASSQAAGAHETQYF.

At least ten counts were recorded for this clonotype. The chain carries TRBV19 and TRBJ1-5, with 7 bases lining up with TRBD1. J was trimmed by 9 bases and V by 5 bases; bases with no gene match: 13. Germline CDR1 is LNHDA and CDR2 is SQIVND (reference sequence). The CDR3 extends over 15 amino acids. The CDR3 loop reads CASSRGDSGSSPQHF. The DNA of the CDR3 is TGTGCCAGTAGTCGCGGGGACAGCGGATCCTCGCCCCAGCATTTT. The complete variable domain, with remaining parts taken from reference TRBV19 and TRBJ1-5, reads DGGITQSPKYLFRKEGQNVTLSCEQNLNHDAMYWYRQDPGQGLRLIYYSQIVNDFQKGDIAEGYSVSREKKESFPLTVTSAQKNPTAFYLCASSRGDSGSSPQHFGDGTRLSIL.

This clonotype was found many times. The rearrangement links TRBV4-2 to TRBJ2-7; D not certain. The CDR3 is 13 residues long. Between the trimmed V and J ends, which lost 4 bases and 6 bases, there was a span of 13 bases. Germline V lookup: CDR1 LGHNA, CDR2 YNFKEQ. CDR3: CASSPPVTREQYF. DNA for the CDR3: TGTGCCAGCAGCCCACCGGTGACCCGCGAGCAGTACTTC.

This clonotype was found a few times. The rearrangement links TRBV7-9 to TRBJ2-1; the D gene is possibly TRBD2 (5 bases). This CDR3 contains 15 residues. V was trimmed by 2 bases and J by 4 bases, leaving 12 bases between them. CDR1 and CDR2 from the germline V gene are SEHNR and FQNEAQ (reference sequence). CDR3 DNA: TGTGCCAGCAGCTTACAACCAGCGGATTACAATGAGCAGTTCTTC. Translating gives CASSLQPADYNEQFF.

The chain links TRBV27 to TRBJ1-6; 7 positions match TRBD1. Germline V gives CDR1 MNHEY, CDR2 SMNVEV (reference sequence). This CDR3 comprises 15 residues. After removal of 5 bases from V and 8 bases from J, the junction contained 9 bases not matched to a gene. CDR3 DNA: TGTGCCAGCAGTGGCCGGACAGGCGAGGATTCACCCCTCCACTTT. Amino acids: CASSGRTGEDSPLHF.

This clonotype has at least ten counts. The V gene is TRBV2, the J gene TRBJ2-6; 7 bases map to TRBD1. The CDR3 is made up of 18 amino acids. Trimming at V came to 6 bases and at J to 0 bases, leaving 11 bases not matched to a gene. Per the germline V gene, CDR1 is SNHLY and CDR2 is FYNNEI. The CDR3 spells CASRIRGQDLSGANVLTF. DNA of the CDR3: TGTGCCAGCAGGATCCGCGGACAGGACCTCTCTGGGGCCAACGTCCTGACTTTC.

Many counts were recorded for this clonotype. The chain is built from TRBV7-9 and TRBJ2-7; 7 nucleotides agree with TRBD1. With 5 bases clipped from V and 0 bases from J, the junction kept 4 bases outside the gene matches. CDR1 and CDR2 from the germline V gene are SEHNR and FQNEAQ (reference sequence). The CDR3 is made up of 14 amino acids. CDR3 sequence reads: CASSGQAGSYEQYF. The CDR3 DNA follows: TGTGCCAGCAGCGGACAGGCAGGCTCCTACGAGCAGTACTTC.

The chain combines TRBV12-3 or TRBV12-4 with TRBJ1-6; D gene uncertain. V was trimmed by 5 bases and J by 8 bases, leaving 10 bases between them. The CDR3 totals 13 residues. DNA of the CDR3: TGTGCCAGCAGTCCGGTCTGGGATTCACCCCTCCACTTT. It yields the protein CASSPVWDSPLHF.

The table lists this clonotype with many counts. CDR3 amino acids: CASRITGSGEAFF. The CDR3, as DNA: TGTGCCAGCAGAATTACAGGCTCGGGAGAAGCTTTCTTT. The V call is TRBV6-4, the J call TRBJ1-1, with a weak D call TRBD1 (5 bases). V was clipped by 6 bases and J by 8 bases, with 16 bases between them. Per the germline V gene, CDR1 is MRHNA and CDR2 is SNTAGT. The CDR3 has 13 residues.

This clonotype was counted a few times. The chain carries TRBV19 and TRBJ1-2, with D unresolved. V was clipped by 2 bases and J by 1 base, with 5 bases between them. CDR3 size: 13 residues. Germline CDR1 and CDR2: LNHDA and SQIVND (reference sequence). The CDR3 bases are TGTGCCAGTAGTATAAAGGTTAACTATGGCTACACCTTC. Its translation is CASSIKVNYGYTF.

This clonotype was counted ten times or more. V usage is TRBV14 and J usage is TRBJ2-6, with 7 bases matching TRBD2. Trimming removed 1 base from V and 4 bases from J; junction bases left unmatched: 4. The germline V gene encodes CDR1 SGHDN and CDR2 FVKESK. The CDR3 length is 16 residues. This chain's CDR3 is CASSQGPGRGANVLTF. The CDR3 DNA is TGTGCCAGCAGCCAAGGCCCCGGGAGGGGGGCCAACGTCCTGACTTTC.

This clonotype came up many times. This chain links TRBV12-3 or TRBV12-4 with TRBJ2-1, with D tentatively TRBD2 (5 bases). The CDR3 totals 15 residues. Trimming pared 7 bases from V and 1 base from J, leaving 14 bases between. This CDR3 reads CASTIGGASYNEQFF. CDR3 nucleotides: TGTGCCAGCACCATCGGAGGAGCGTCCTACAATGAGCAGTTCTTC.

V and J are TRBV3-1 and TRBJ2-1; a possible D gene is TRBD2 (5 bases). Looked up from germline, CDR1 is LGHDT and CDR2 is YNNKEL (reference sequence). Trimming pared 4 bases from V and 6 bases from J, leaving 19 bases between. The CDR3 extends over 16 amino acids. The CDR3 protein is CASSPDSGRGPNEQFF. The CDR3 bases are TGTGCCAGCAGCCCTGATTCGGGGAGAGGCCCCAATGAGCAGTTCTTC.

This clonotype was recorded a few times. The chain has TRBV29-1 and TRBJ2-5; TRBD2 aligns across 14 bases. After removal of 6 bases from V and 0 bases from J, the junction contained 15 bases not matched to a gene. The CDR3 totals 19 residues. CDR1 and CDR2 (germline): SQVTM, ANQGSEA. The CDR3 loop reads CSVVSTGTSGRAYQETQYF. CDR3 DNA: TGCAGCGTCGTCTCGACCGGGACTAGCGGGAGAGCTTACCAAGAGACCCAGTACTTC.

There are many counts of this clonotype. The gene calls are TRBV6-5 and TRBJ1-5; 9 bases fit TRBD1. Trimming took 10 bases from V and 2 from J; bases not matched to a gene: 6. This CDR3 is 14 amino acids long. In germline, CDR1 is MNHEY, CDR2 SVGAGI. CDR3 amino acids: CAIKGDRGNQPQHF. The DNA for the CDR3 is TGTGCCATCAAAGGGGACAGGGGCAATCAGCCCCAGCATTTT.

This clonotype was seen only a few times. This rearrangement joins TRBV20-1 to TRBJ2-7, with 8 bases that match TRBD2. The CDR3 spans 12 residues. Germline V lookup: CDR1 DFQATT, CDR2 SNEGSKA (reference sequence). Trimming removed 5 bases from V and 4 bases from J; junction bases left unmatched: 4. The DNA of the CDR3 is TGCAGTGCTCAGGGGACTAGGTACGAGCAGTACTTC. This sequence encodes CSAQGTRYEQYF.

Only a few counts were recorded for this clonotype. J is TRBJ2-1 and V is TRBV6-2 or TRBV6-3, with 12 bases aligning to TRBD2. Germline-derived CDR1 and CDR2 are MNHEY and SVGEGT. Trimming cost V 2 bases and J 2 bases; bases outside gene matches: 4. The CDR3 length is 17 residues. As DNA, the CDR3 is TGTGCCAGCAGTTACGATCCTAGCGGGAGGGCCTACAATGAGCAGTTCTTC. Translating gives CASSYDPSGRAYNEQFF.

This clonotype came up many times. The genes are TRBV4-2 and TRBJ1-5; no clear D gene. There are 14 residues in the CDR3. From germline, CDR1 is LGHNA and CDR2 YNFKEQ. V dropped 2 bases and J dropped 4 bases, with 9 bases sitting between them. The DNA for the CDR3 is TGTGCCAGCAGCCAATATGACGGTAATCAGCCCCAGCATTTT. Protein product: CASSQYDGNQPQHF.

This clonotype was detected ten times or more. This sequence joins TRBV7-8 and TRBJ2-3; 7 nucleotides line up with TRBD1. V lost 9 bases and J lost 4; bases outside the gene matches: 7. This CDR3 is built from 13 residues. Germline lookup yields CDR1 SGHVS and CDR2 FQNEAQ. CDR3 sequence (DNA): TGTGCCAGTTCCGACAGGGTAGCAGATACGCAGTATTTT. Its translation is CASSDRVADTQYF.